This T cell receptor beta chain was sequenced for a study of shared clonotypes between healthy human individuals. About the study: Donor ages ranged 18 to 49 years: a couple of women, a few men.

Study-wide results and caveats: Represented diversity (both genetic and exposure-history) was limited by the small number of donors. Investigators expected sequencing depth to affect clonotype sharing among donors.

Germline lookup yields CDR1 SGHDT and CDR2 YYEEEE. Trimming removed 3 bases from V and 3 bases from J, with 9 bases in between. The CDR3 has 13 residues. Naivety among CD8 cells was defined by CD45RO negativity and positive CCR7 selection, thereby excluding terminally differentiated effector memory CD45RA+ cells. Some clones are missing from TCRdb's copy, which holds only in-frame ones; the method was immunoSEQ multiplex PCR. The repertoire includes 2 million or so clones, roughly 94% of them detected once, and roughly 1.1% sits in the top ten. On this clone itself: Its antigen is unknown.

The rearrangement uses TRBV5-6 and TRBJ1-1; D is ambiguous. This receptor was obtained from a man aged 18 to 29 in good health. Sequenced material: naive CD8+ T cells sorted from blood. The CDR3 here is CASSSDFHTEAFF. The DNA for the CDR3 is TGTGCCAGCAGCTCGGACTTCCACACTGAAGCTTTCTTT.